This T cell receptor (beta chain) was captured by sequencing in a study of cytomegalovirus exposure and HLA in healthy donors. Study as a whole: A data release that came early held tens of millions of unique TCRs from HLA-typed donors.

Primers included in the PCR were 60 Vbeta and 13 Jbeta primers. Method: immunoSEQ multiplex PCR; TCRdb's copy keeps in-frame clones and lacks some. The sample totals 150,000 to 250,000 clones. The CDR3 loop spans 14 amino acids. V lost 6 bases, J lost 2 bases, and 8 bases stayed unmatched. Germline V gene sequence: CDR1 SGHRS, CDR2 YFSETQ. Regarding this clone: Its antigen is not identified.

Study-level findings and limits: There were some public TCRs occurring in many donors, but most TCR sequences were rare. A few CMV-associated chains were confirmed in vitro to be specific for CMV antigens.

Sequenced sample: PBMCs. J is TRBJ2-7 and V is TRBV5-1, with 7 bases matching TRBD1. This clonotype was obtained from a boy between 10 and 17 years old in good health and CMV-seronegative. As DNA, the CDR3 is TGCGCCAGCAACCCCGGGACAGACACCTACGAGCAGTACTTC. Amino acid sequence: CASNPGTDTYEQYF.